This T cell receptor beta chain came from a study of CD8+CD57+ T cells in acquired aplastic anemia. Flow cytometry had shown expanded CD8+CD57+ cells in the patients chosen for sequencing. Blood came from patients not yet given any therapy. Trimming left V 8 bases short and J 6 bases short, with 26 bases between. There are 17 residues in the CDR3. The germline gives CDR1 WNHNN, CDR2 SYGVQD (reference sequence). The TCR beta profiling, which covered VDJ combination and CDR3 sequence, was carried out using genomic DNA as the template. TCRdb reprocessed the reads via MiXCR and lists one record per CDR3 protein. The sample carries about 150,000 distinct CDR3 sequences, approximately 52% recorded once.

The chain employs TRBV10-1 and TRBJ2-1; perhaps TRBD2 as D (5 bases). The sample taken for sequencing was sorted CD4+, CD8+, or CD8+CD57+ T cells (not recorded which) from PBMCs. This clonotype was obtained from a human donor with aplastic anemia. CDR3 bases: TGCGCCAGCGGTAGTCGGACTGAAGCTTTCTTGTTCAATGAGCAGTTCTTC. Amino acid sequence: CASGSRTEAFLFNEQFF.